This TCR beta chain was retrieved from a study of regulatory T cells in long-lasting Graves disease. Points from the study as a whole: Repertoires from persistent disease leaned toward TRBV28, TRBJ1-2 and TRBJ2-5. TCR diversity was lower in persistent than newly diagnosed Graves' disease. Relative to new patients (roughly 970), persistent patients exhibited greater sharing of public clonotypes (approximately 2,500).

Specified time point: persistent/refractory GD, antithyroid drugs over 5 years with positive TRAb. PBMCs provided the RNA from which the TCR library was made. Investigators prepared the TCR beta libraries by applying iRepertoire HTBI primers and Arm-PCR of CDR3 regions. TCRdb recomputed calls from the multiplex PCR reads with MiXCR, one row per CDR3 protein. This sample carries roughly 700,000 distinct CDR3 sequences, about 32% of them seen once, and the ten largest clones take roughly 41%. V was trimmed by 6 bases and J by 2 bases, leaving 13 bases between them. CDR1 and CDR2 (germline): MDHEN, SYDVKM. This CDR3 contains 14 residues. This clonotype was observed many times. The antigen is not known.

Specimen: peripheral blood mononuclear cells (PBMCs), collected when the disease was refractory, from a patient treated with antithyroid drugs. The chain joins TRBV28 to TRBJ1-2; D perhaps matches TRBD1 (5 bases). The clonotype originates from a female donor with Graves disease. CDR3 amino acids: CASSRLTVNYGYTF. CDR3 sequence (DNA): TGTGCCAGCAGCCGATTGACAGTAAACTATGGCTACACCTTC.